The source of this TCR beta chain is a study of early T cells in non-severe SARS-CoV-2 infection. This CDR3 region has 14 residues. Germline V gene data show CDR1 as MNHEY and CDR2 as SMNVEV (reference sequence). V was cut by 3 bases and J by 2 bases, with 10 bases left in between. MiXCR was run by TCRdb on the 5' RACE reads, yielding one entry per CDR3 protein. The table has over 85,000 distinct CDR3 sequences, 16% seen once. This clonotype turned up a few times. This clonotype was obtained from an adult who was a healthcare worker with PCR-confirmed SARS-CoV-2 infection or an uninfected control (not recorded which). The genes are TRBV27 and TRBJ1-2, with D tentatively TRBD1 (5 bases). The material sequenced was whole blood. CDR3 in DNA: TGTGCCAGCAGTTTTCACAGGAGCAACTATGGCTACACCTTC. Encoded protein: CASSFHRSNYGYTF.